This entry describes one TCR beta chain. The data originate from a study of blood T cell repertoires in COVID-19. V lost 6 bases, J lost 0 bases, and 5 bases stayed unmatched. The CDR3 contains 15 residues. Germline V gene lookup returns CDR1 SGHRS and CDR2 YFSETQ. Using immunoSEQ multiplex PCR, the repertoire was profiled, and TCRdb retains in-frame clones only, with some absent. The sample includes 55,000 to 75,000 clones, 84% of them seen just once. The sequencing input was peripheral blood. The chain carries TRBV5-1 and TRBJ1-4; 7 nucleotides line up with TRBD1. This TCR came from an elderly man with COVID-19, enrolled during active disease. CDR3 loop: CASTRTGSTNEKLFF. DNA for the CDR3: TGCGCCAGCACCCGGACAGGTTCAACTAATGAAAAACTGTTTTTT.